One and the same sample provided the 12 T cell receptor beta chains below, sequenced in a study of blood T cells in healthy people across ages. It was with a sample-barcoded 5' primer and a J-beta primer mix that a second PCR of about 7 to 12 cycles was run. TCRdb reprocessed the 5' RACE reads via MiXCR and lists one record per CDR3 protein. The top ten clones hold 2.1% of a sample with roughly 1,800,000 distinct CDR3 sequences, about 50% of them seen once. What was sequenced was blood. These receptor sequences come from a woman between 40 and 50 years old in good health.

The CDR3 bases are TGCAGTGCTCCCACCCGGACAGGGCCTAGCTCCTATAATTCACCCCTCCACTTT. It yields the protein CSAPTRTGPSSYNSPLHF. The rearrangement uses TRBV20-1 and TRBJ1-6; 8 bases are shared with TRBD1. There are 18 residues in the CDR3. After removal of 5 bases from V and 0 bases from J, the junction contained 12 bases not matched to a gene. Looked up from germline, CDR1 is DFQATT and CDR2 is SNEGSKA (reference sequence).

The chain employs TRBV4-3 and TRBJ2-7; a possible D gene is TRBD2 (6 bases). The CDR3 is made up of 15 amino acids. Trimming removed 0 bases from V and 1 base from J, with 10 bases in between. Germline loops: CDR1 LGHNA, CDR2 YSLEER. CDR3 coding DNA: TGCGCCAGCAGCCAAGAATGGGGGACTTCCTACGAGCAGTACTTC. It yields the protein CASSQEWGTSYEQYF.

The sample holds many counts of this clonotype. This sequence joins TRBV7-2 and TRBJ2-5, with D unresolved. CDR1 and CDR2 from the germline V gene are SGHTA and FQGNSA. This CDR3 region has 12 residues. V was trimmed by 6 bases and J by 4 bases, leaving 9 bases between them. The CDR3 reads CASSWVGETQYF. CDR3 bases: TGTGCCAGCAGTTGGGTAGGAGAGACCCAGTACTTC.

This clonotype has just a few counts. The rearrangement joins TRBV20-1 to TRBJ2-3; unclear D gene. Trimming removed 4 bases at V and 0 bases at J, with 11 bases between. The CDR3 has 14 residues. CDR1 is DFQATT and CDR2 is SNEGSKA in the germline V gene (reference sequence). The chain's CDR3 is CSAKSIPSTDTQYF. CDR3 coding DNA: TGCAGTGCTAAGAGTATCCCTAGCACAGATACGCAGTATTTT.

This clonotype was detected a few times. The rearrangement uses TRBV7-2 and TRBJ2-3, with 11 bases matching TRBD2. The ends lost 5 bases at V and 4 bases at J; junction bases unmatched: 5. This CDR3 contains 15 residues. Germline V gene sequence: CDR1 SGHTA, CDR2 FQGNSA. CDR3 nucleotides: TGTGCCAGCAGCGCGGGACTAGCGGAAGCAGATACGCAGTATTTT. This encodes CASSAGLAEADTQYF.

This clonotype was seen more than once but under ten times. The chain couples TRBV6-2 or TRBV6-3 to TRBJ1-2; TRBD1 aligns across 8 bases. This CDR3 region has 19 residues. Germline-derived CDR1 and CDR2 are MNHEY and SVGEGT. The junction had 19 bases not matched to a gene; V was cut back by 2 bases and J by 5 bases. The CDR3 DNA reads TGTGCCAGCAGTTACCCGACAGGGGCGGACGCAATACACCCGTATGGCTACACCTTC. It is translated as CASSYPTGADAIHPYGYTF.

The chain carries TRBV20-1 and TRBJ1-2; TRBD1 is a possible D gene (5 bases). This CDR3 spans 13 amino acids. V lost 5 bases, J lost 1 base, and 11 bases lay in between. Germline V lookup: CDR1 DFQATT, CDR2 SNEGSKA (reference sequence). For the CDR3, the DNA is TGCAGTGCTCCCCCAGGGTTTAACTATGGCTACACCTTC. It translates to CSAPPGFNYGYTF.

This clonotype was seen once. The V gene is TRBV21-1, the J gene TRBJ2-1. TRBV21-1 is given as a pseudogene. The CDR3 is made up of 16 amino acids. The CDR3 nucleotides read TGCCAGCAGCAAAGCCACGACAGGACCTCCTACAATGAGCAGTTCTTC. Its translation is CQQQSHDRTSYNEQFF.

The gene calls are TRBV6-2 or TRBV6-3 and TRBJ2-6; TRBD2 might be the D (5 bases). V was clipped by 2 bases and J by 3 bases, with 11 bases between them. CDR3 length: 16 residues. Germline assignment: CDR1 MNHEY and CDR2 SVGEGT. CDR3 DNA sequence: TGTGCCAGCAGTTACCATCCCGGGGATGGGGCCAACGTCCTGACTTTC. Protein: CASSYHPGDGANVLTF.

This chain links TRBV11-2 with TRBJ2-1; 12 bases match TRBD2. Germline V lookup: CDR1 SGHAT, CDR2 FQNNGV. The ends lost 1 base at V and 11 bases at J; junction bases unmatched: 15. CDR3 length: 18 residues. Here the CDR3 DNA reads TGTGCCAGCAGCTTAGCGGTCCTAGCGGGGGGGGTAGCACTAAAGCAGTTCTTC. This codes for CASSLAVLAGGVALKQFF.

The chain couples TRBV6-5 to TRBJ2-1, with 7 bases identical to TRBD2. From germline, CDR1 is MNHEY and CDR2 SVGAGI. This CDR3 contains 15 residues. Losses at the gene ends were 2 bases for V and 7 bases for J; bases not matched to a gene: 8. The CDR3 bases are TGTGCCAGCAGTTACCGCCCGGGGAGGGGAAATGAGCAGTTCTTC. Amino acids: CASSYRPGRGNEQFF.

This CDR3 is CASSQGISWNGTQQETQYF. CDR3 bases: TGCGCCAGCAGCCAAGGAATATCGTGGAACGGGACACAGCAAGAGACCCAGTACTTC. V is TRBV4-3 and J is TRBJ2-5; D is perhaps TRBD1 (6 bases). The CDR3 sequence is 19 residues long. The germline gives CDR1 LGHNA, CDR2 YSLEER. V was cut by 1 base and J by 2 bases, with 23 bases left in between.